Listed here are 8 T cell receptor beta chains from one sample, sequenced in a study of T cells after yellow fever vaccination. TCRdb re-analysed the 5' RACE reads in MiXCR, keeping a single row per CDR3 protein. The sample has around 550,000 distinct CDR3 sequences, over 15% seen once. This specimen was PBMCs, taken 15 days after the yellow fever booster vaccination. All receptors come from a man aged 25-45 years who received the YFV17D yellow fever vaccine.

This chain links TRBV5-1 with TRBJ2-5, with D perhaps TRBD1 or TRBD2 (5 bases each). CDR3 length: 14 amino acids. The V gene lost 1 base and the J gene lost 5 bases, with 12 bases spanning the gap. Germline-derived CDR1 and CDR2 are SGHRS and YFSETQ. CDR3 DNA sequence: TGCGCCAGCAGCTTGTCCGGGACCCCCGAGACCCAGTACTTC. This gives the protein CASSLSGTPETQYF.

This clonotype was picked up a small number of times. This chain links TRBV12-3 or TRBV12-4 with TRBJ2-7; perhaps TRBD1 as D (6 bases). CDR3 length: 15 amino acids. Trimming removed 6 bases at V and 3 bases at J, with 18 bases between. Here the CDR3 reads CASSPRDRRLYEQYF. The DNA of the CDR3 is TGTGCCAGCAGCCCCCGCGACAGGAGACTCTACGAGCAGTACTTC.

Written as DNA, the CDR3 is TGTGCCAGCACCCCCGTTCTCCTAGCGGGAGTCAATGAGCAGTTCTTC. As protein: CASTPVLLAGVNEQFF. J is TRBJ2-1 and V is TRBV6-1; 10 bases are a match to TRBD2. The CDR3 extends over 16 amino acids. Looked up from germline, CDR1 is MNHNS and CDR2 is SASEGT. J gave up 6 bases and V 7 bases, and 12 bases lay outside the gene matches.

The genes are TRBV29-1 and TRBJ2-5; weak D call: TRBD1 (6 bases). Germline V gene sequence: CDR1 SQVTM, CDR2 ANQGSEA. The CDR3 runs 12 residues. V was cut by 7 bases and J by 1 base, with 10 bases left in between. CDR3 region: CSGGHLQETQYF. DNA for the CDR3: TGCAGCGGGGGGCACCTCCAAGAGACCCAGTACTTC. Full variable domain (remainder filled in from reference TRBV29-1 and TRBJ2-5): SAVISQKPSRDICQRGTSLTIQCQVDSQVTMMFWYRQQPGQSLTLIATANQGSEATYESGFVIDKFPISRPNLTFSTLTVSNMSPEDSSIYLCSGGHLQETQYFGPGTRLLVL.

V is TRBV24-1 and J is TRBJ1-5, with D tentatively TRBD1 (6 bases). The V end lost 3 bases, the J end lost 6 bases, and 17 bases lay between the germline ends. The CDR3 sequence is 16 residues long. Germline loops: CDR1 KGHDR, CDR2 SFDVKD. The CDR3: CATSDGGGGGSQPQHF. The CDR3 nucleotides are TGTGCCACCAGTGATGGGGGAGGGGGGGGCAGTCAGCCCCAGCATTTT.

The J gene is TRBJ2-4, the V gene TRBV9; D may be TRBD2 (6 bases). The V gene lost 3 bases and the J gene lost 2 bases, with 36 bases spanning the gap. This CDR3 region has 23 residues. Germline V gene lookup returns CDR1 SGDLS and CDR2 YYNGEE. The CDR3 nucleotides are TGTGCCAGCAGCGAAGGTACCCGGTCGGGAGCTCGTTACGCCACTTCGACCAAAAACATTCAGTACTTC. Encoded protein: CASSEGTRSGARYATSTKNIQYF. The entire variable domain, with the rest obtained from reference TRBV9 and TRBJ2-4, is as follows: DSGVTQTPKHLITATGQRVTLRCSPRSGDLSVYWYQQSLDQGLQFLIQYYNGEERAKGNILERFSAQQFPDLHSELNLSSLELGDSALYFCASSEGTRSGARYATSTKNIQYFGAGTRLSVL.

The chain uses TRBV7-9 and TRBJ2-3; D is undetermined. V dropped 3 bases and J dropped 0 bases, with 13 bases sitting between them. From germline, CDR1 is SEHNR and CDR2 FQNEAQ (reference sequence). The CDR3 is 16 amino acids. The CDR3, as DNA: TGTGCCAGCAGCTTCCCGCTGACACCGAGCACAGATACGCAGTATTTT. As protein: CASSFPLTPSTDTQYF.

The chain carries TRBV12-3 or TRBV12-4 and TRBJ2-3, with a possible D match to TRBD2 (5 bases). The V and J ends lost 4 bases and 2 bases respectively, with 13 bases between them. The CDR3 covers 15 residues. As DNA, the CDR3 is TGTGCCAGCAGTTCAGCGGTGGAGGACACAGATACGCAGTATTTT. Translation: CASSSAVEDTDTQYF.